A selection of T cell receptor beta chains follows, all from one sample in a study of technical replicates of blood from a handful of donors. Measured with immunoSEQ multiplex PCR; TCRdb has only the in-frame clones, and not every one. Seen here are about 94,000 clones, roughly 96% observed once, and the top ten hold more than 0.2%. The sequenced sample was T cells isolated from PBMCs. The receptors stem from a human donor in good health. Both conserved end residues are part of each CDR3. A D gene is named only where the DNA matches it firmly. Where a row states a size, it is once, few, many or the class of an expanded clone; other rows omit it.

cdr3_aa,cdr3_nt,d_call,v_call,j_call,cdr3_length,clone_size
CASGPLGLGSNTGELFF,TGTGCCAGCGGCCCACTGGGACTAGGTTCGAACACCGGGGAGCTGTTTTTT,TRBD2,TRBV27,TRBJ2-2,17,.
CSVFVAGPNYGYTF,TGCAGCGTTTTTGTGGCAGGGCCTAACTATGGCTACACCTTC,.,TRBV29-1,TRBJ1-2,14,.
CASSGTGVYSNQPQHF,TGTGCCAGTAGTGGGACAGGGGTTTACAGCAATCAGCCCCAGCATTTT,TRBD1,TRBV19,TRBJ1-5,16,.
CASSLGSGAVDTQYF,TGTGCTAGCAGCTTAGGTAGCGGGGCAGTAGATACGCAGTATTTT,TRBD2,TRBV7-7,TRBJ2-3,15,once
CASSESPGVGYEQYF,TGCGCCAGCAGTGAGTCCCCGGGTGTCGGCTACGAGCAGTACTTC,.,TRBV10-2,TRBJ2-7,15,.
CASSAPLGQANSPLHF,TGTGCCAGCAGCGCCCCCCTGGGGCAAGCTAATTCACCCCTCCACTTT,.,TRBV9,TRBJ1-6,16,.
CASSAANTGELFF,TGTGCCAGCTCGGCGGCGAACACCGGGGAGCTGTTTTTT,.,TRBV18,TRBJ2-2,13,.
CASSLDFWTGGLGPQHF,TGTGCCAGCAGCTTAGATTTTTGGACAGGGGGCCTTGGGCCCCAGCATTTT,TRBD1,TRBV7-2,TRBJ1-5,17,.
CASSKLAGARETQYF,TGTGCCAGCAGCAAATTAGCGGGAGCTCGGGAGACCCAGTACTTC,TRBD2,TRBV11-2,TRBJ2-5,15,.
CASSMTGFAVEQYF,TGTGCCAGCAGTATGACAGGTTTTGCAGTCGAGCAGTACTTC,.,TRBV6-5,TRBJ2-7,14,once
CASSEAGTGWYEQYF,TGTGCCAGCAGTGAAGCTGGGACAGGGTGGTACGAGCAGTACTTC,TRBD1,TRBV2,TRBJ2-7,15,.
CASSLSGLPTGELFF,TGTGCCAGCAGCCTCAGCGGACTACCCACCGGGGAGCTGTTTTTT,.,TRBV9,TRBJ2-2,15,.
CAWSVLSYEQYF,TGTGCCTGGAGTGTACTCTCTTACGAGCAGTACTTC,.,TRBV30,TRBJ2-7,12,.
CASSPRGGRPGYEQYF,TGTGCCAGCAGCCCCCGAGGTGGGAGGCCGGGCTACGAGCAGTACTTC,.,TRBV7-8,TRBJ2-7,16,.
CASSIGTHTLFF,TGTGCCAGTAGTATAGGGACTCATACGCTGTTTTTT,.,TRBV19,TRBJ1-4,12,.
CASSMPTDGELFF,TGTGCCAGCAGCATGCCGACAGACGGGGAGCTGTTTTTT,.,TRBV21-1,TRBJ2-2,13,.
CASSIGQQETQYF,TGTGCCAGTAGTATAGGTCAGCAAGAGACCCAGTACTTC,.,TRBV19,TRBJ2-5,13,.
CASSWAASGSDTQYF,TGTGCCAGCAGTTGGGCGGCTAGCGGGAGTGATACGCAGTATTTT,TRBD2,TRBV28,TRBJ2-3,15,.
CASSLAGENYEQYF,TGTGCCAGCAGCTTAGCGGGGGAGAACTACGAGCAGTACTTC,TRBD2,TRBV5-4,TRBJ2-7,14,.
CASSLEASRSETQYF,TGTGCCAGCAGCTTAGAGGCGTCTAGGTCAGAGACCCAGTACTTC,.,TRBV7-6,TRBJ2-5,15,.
CATSGFPSQPQHF,TGTGCCACCAGCGGGTTTCCTAGTCAGCCCCAGCATTTT,.,TRBV15,TRBJ1-5,13,.
CASSKLRTGLWEKLFF,TGTGCCAGCAGCAAATTGAGGACAGGGCTTTGGGAAAAACTGTTTTTT,TRBD1,TRBV7-8,TRBJ1-4,16,.
CASSPQGNQPQHF,TGTGCCAGCAGCCCACAGGGGAATCAGCCCCAGCATTTT,TRBD1,TRBV9,TRBJ1-5,13,.